The 23 T cell receptor beta chains listed next were all sequenced from one sample in a study of cytomegalovirus exposure and HLA in healthy donors. TCRdb's table, derived via immunoSEQ multiplex PCR, lists solely in-frame clones and lacks some. This table has 200,000 to 300,000 clones, 75% to 90% appearing once. What was sequenced was PBMCs. The receptors here all came from a woman in her 30s in good health and CMV-seropositive.

This chain uses TRBV4-2 with TRBJ2-2; the D is unclear. Trimming stripped 6 bases from V and 3 bases from J, with 5 bases between. The germline V gene has CDR1 LGHNA and CDR2 YNFKEQ. This CDR3 is 12 amino acids long. CDR3 protein: CASRLDTGELFF. DNA of the CDR3: TGTGCCAGCAGGCTAGACACCGGGGAGCTGTTTTTT.

The chain links TRBV4-1 to TRBJ1-1; D possibly corresponds to TRBD1 (6 bases). The CDR3 spans 14 residues. The germline gives CDR1 MGHRA, CDR2 YSYEKL. Trimming cost V 4 bases and J 1 base, with 10 bases left between them. CDR3 in amino acids: CASSRGQTNTEAFF. CDR3 coding DNA: TGCGCCAGCAGCCGCGGACAGACGAACACTGAAGCTTTCTTT.

A few counts support this clone. The chain is built from TRBV5-5 and TRBJ2-1; D unresolved. CDR1 and CDR2 (germline): SGHKS, YYEKEE (reference sequence). The length of the CDR3 is 12 residues. V was shortened by 0 bases and J by 8 bases, with 6 bases between the two germline ends. The DNA for the CDR3 is TGTGCCAGCAGCTTGGGGTGGCATGAGCAGTTCTTC. The encoded protein is CASSLGWHEQFF.

The chain carries TRBV6-1 and TRBJ2-2, with unresolved D. From germline, CDR1 is MNHNS and CDR2 SASEGT. Deletions cut 2 bases from V and 5 bases from J, with 6 bases between. There are 13 residues in the CDR3. CDR3 loop: CASSETETGELFF. In nucleotides, the CDR3 is TGTGCCAGCAGTGAAACAGAAACCGGGGAGCTGTTTTTT.

V and J are TRBV27 and TRBJ1-2; the D is unclear. The CDR3 is 11 residues long. V was pared by 5 bases and J by 6 bases, with 7 bases between. Per germline, CDR1 MNHEY and CDR2 SMNVEV (reference sequence). The CDR3 coding sequence is TGTGCCAGCAGTAACGGTAATGGCTACACCTTC. Its protein product is CASSNGNGYTF.

This clone was seen a single time. This sequence joins TRBV13 and TRBJ2-7; D perhaps matches TRBD2 (6 bases). V was shortened by 2 bases and J by 11 bases, with 22 bases between the two germline ends. CDR3 length equals 15 residues. Germline assignment: CDR1 PRHDT and CDR2 FYEKMQ (reference sequence). Here the CDR3 reads CASSLSRNPLEREYF. The CDR3 region has the DNA TGTGCCAGCAGCTTATCCCGAAACCCCCTCGAGCGGGAGTACTTC.

The chain couples TRBV7-9 to TRBJ2-5; D is perhaps TRBD2 (5 bases). The CDR3 extends over 15 amino acids. V was shortened by 1 base and J by 1 base, with 10 bases between the two germline ends. CDR1 SEHNR and CDR2 FQNEAQ come from the germline V gene (reference sequence). CDR3 protein: CASSLVVRVQETQYF. The CDR3 DNA reads TGTGCCAGCAGCTTAGTGGTGCGGGTCCAAGAGACCCAGTACTTC.

This chain uses TRBV7-9 with TRBJ2-2, with a possible D match to TRBD2 (5 bases). The ends were cut back, 5 bases at V and 3 bases at J, with 13 bases in the middle. Germline V gene sequence: CDR1 SEHNR, CDR2 FQNEAQ (reference sequence). CDR3 length equals 15 residues. DNA for the CDR3: TGTGCCAGCAGCCGTGAGGGTAGCTACACCGGGGAGCTGTTTTTT. Translated: CASSREGSYTGELFF.

This sequence joins TRBV27 and TRBJ1-2, with TRBD1 identical over 7 bases. The CDR3 runs 14 residues. CDR1 is MNHEY, CDR2 SMNVEV, per germline (reference sequence). With 5 bases clipped from V and 8 bases from J, the junction kept 11 bases outside the gene matches. The CDR3 sequence: CASSPRDSLRGYTF. CDR3 nucleotides: TGTGCCAGCAGTCCTAGGGACAGCCTTAGGGGCTACACCTTC.

The chain has TRBV18 and TRBJ2-6, with 8 positions matching TRBD1. V lost 2 bases to trimming and J lost 4 bases; unmatched junction nucleotides: 4. In germline, CDR1 is KGHSH, CDR2 LQKENI. This CDR3 comprises 16 residues. The CDR3 DNA is TGTGCCAGCTCACCAGAGACAGGGGCCGGGGCCAACGTCCTGACTTTC. It is translated as CASSPETGAGANVLTF.

The V call is TRBV19, the J call TRBJ1-1; D perhaps matches TRBD1 (5 bases). Germline lookup yields CDR1 LNHDA and CDR2 SQIVND (reference sequence). The CDR3 is 15 amino acids. Trimming stripped 3 bases from V and 1 base from J, with 12 bases between. The CDR3 protein is CASSIAGLRNTEAFF. CDR3 DNA: TGTGCCAGTAGTATCGCGGGACTTAGGAACACTGAAGCTTTCTTT.

V and J are TRBV4-1 and TRBJ1-4, with unresolved D. This CDR3 spans 17 amino acids. The germline V and J ends were trimmed by 2 bases and 0 bases, with 13 bases remaining between them. The V gene's germline CDR1 is MGHRA and CDR2 YSYEKL. The CDR3 sequence: CASSQPPLRATNEKLFF. CDR3 in DNA: TGCGCCAGCAGCCAACCCCCGTTGCGGGCAACTAATGAAAAACTGTTTTTT.

V is TRBV2 and J is TRBJ2-2; TRBD1 might be the D (6 bases). V lost 3 bases and J 4 bases, leaving 9 bases between the germline ends. Germline V gene lookup returns CDR1 SNHLY and CDR2 FYNNEI. The CDR3 is 14 amino acids. This CDR3 is CASSDSRGTGELFF. CDR3 nucleotide sequence: TGTGCCAGCAGTGACTCCAGGGGCACCGGGGAGCTGTTTTTT.

J is TRBJ2-7 and V is TRBV4-1; D might be TRBD2 (6 bases). Germline V gene sequence: CDR1 MGHRA, CDR2 YSYEKL. The CDR3 spans 14 residues. V lost 0 bases to trimming and J lost 6 bases, with 12 bases between them. This CDR3 reads CASSQDGRGTEQYF. The DNA for the CDR3 is TGCGCCAGCAGCCAAGACGGTCGGGGGACCGAGCAGTACTTC.

The chain couples TRBV9 to TRBJ2-5; the D gene is possibly TRBD1 (5 bases). This CDR3 comprises 14 residues. Germline V gene data show CDR1 as SGDLS and CDR2 as YYNGEE. V dropped 6 bases and J dropped 2 bases, with 14 bases sitting between them. CDR3 amino acids: CASTTGAVQETQYF. As DNA, the CDR3 is TGTGCCAGCACCACTGGGGCAGTACAAGAGACCCAGTACTTC.

Remarks on this clone: One end of the junction is discordant with germline, which a read error may explain. Written as DNA, the CDR3 is TGTGCCAACAGTCGGACATCTCGGAACTATGGCTACACCTTC. Protein product: CANSRTSRNYGYTF. The chain uses TRBV27 and TRBJ1-2; D possibly corresponds to TRBD1 (5 bases). Germline loops: CDR1 MNHEY, CDR2 SMNVEV (reference sequence). CDR3 length: 14 residues.

This chain uses TRBV7-8 with TRBJ2-1; possible D gene TRBD1, 5 bases. The V end was cut by 2 bases, the J end by 6 bases, with 14 bases between. Germline V gives CDR1 SGHVS, CDR2 FQNEAQ. There are 15 residues in the CDR3. The CDR3 is CASSLLVRTSNEQFF. The DNA for the CDR3 is TGTGCCAGCAGCTTACTAGTAAGGACATCCAATGAGCAGTTCTTC.

The rearrangement uses TRBV19 and TRBJ2-5, with 13 positions matching TRBD2. The germline gives CDR1 LNHDA, CDR2 SQIVND (reference sequence). Trimming at V came to 3 bases and at J to 6 bases, leaving 10 bases not matched to a gene. The CDR3 extends over 17 amino acids. The CDR3 reads CASSMALAGGPWQTQYF. In DNA, the CDR3 is TGTGCCAGTAGTATGGCACTAGCGGGAGGGCCGTGGCAGACCCAGTACTTC.

The chain recombines TRBV2 with TRBJ2-7; a weak D match, TRBD2 (6 bases). Looked up from germline, CDR1 is SNHLY and CDR2 is FYNNEI. Between the trimmed V and J ends, which lost 7 bases and 4 bases, there was a span of 14 bases. This CDR3 is built from 13 residues. The CDR3 sequence: CASTAGTFYEQYF. DNA of the CDR3: TGTGCCAGCACCGCGGGAACCTTTTACGAGCAGTACTTC.

This chain uses TRBV19 with TRBJ1-2, with TRBD1 matching 10 bases. The CDR3 sequence is 16 residues long. V was pared by 0 bases and J by 5 bases, with 6 bases of the junction left unmatched. CDR1 is LNHDA, CDR2 SQIVND, per germline (reference sequence). The CDR3 region is CASSIDLGTGVYGYTF. CDR3 sequence (DNA): TGTGCCAGTAGTATAGACTTGGGGACAGGGGTATATGGCTACACCTTC.

The chain has TRBV7-8 and TRBJ1-1; TRBD1 is a possible D gene (5 bases). Germline V gives CDR1 SGHVS, CDR2 FQNEAQ. This CDR3 region has 14 residues. The V gene lost 2 bases and the J gene lost 4 bases, with 11 bases spanning the gap. The CDR3: CASSLSRVSTEAFF. The CDR3 DNA reads TGTGCCAGCAGCTTAAGCAGGGTCAGCACTGAAGCTTTCTTT.

The V call is TRBV5-1, the J call TRBJ1-1, with D perhaps matching TRBD1 (5 bases). V gave up 3 bases and J gave up 2 bases, with 11 bases separating them. CDR3 size: 14 residues. Germline CDR1 SGHRS, CDR2 YFSETQ. The CDR3 DNA is TGCGCCAGCAGCTGGACCACAGGTAACACTGAAGCTTTCTTT. It yields the protein CASSWTTGNTEAFF.

This clone was picked up a small number of times. V is TRBV19 and J is TRBJ1-5; a possible D gene is TRBD1 (6 bases). The CDR3 is made up of 16 amino acids. Trimming removed 1 base at V and 6 bases at J, with 16 bases between. Per the germline V gene, CDR1 is LNHDA and CDR2 is SQIVND (reference sequence). CDR3 coding DNA: TGTGCCAGTAGTATAGGCCACAGGGAATCGGGTCAGCCCCAGCATTTT. It encodes CASSIGHRESGQPQHF.